This TCR beta chain comes out of a study of post-analysis software for immune sequencing data. The wider study: Clinical courses comprised relapsing-remitting, secondary progressive and progressive-relapsing multiple sclerosis.

Carried by the TCR beta cDNA libraries were unique molecular identifiers. A single record per CDR3 protein comes from TCRdb applying MiXCR to the PCR reads. Of almost 700,000 distinct CDR3 sequences in the sample, roughly three fifths are singletons; the top ten hold 11%. On this clonotype itself: Its antigen is currently unknown.

Study outcomes and limitations: TRBV5-6, TRBV5-1 and TRBV20-1 were among 4 or 5 TRBV segments more frequent in patients than controls.

CDR1 ENHRY and CDR2 SYGVKD come from the germline V gene. This CDR3 region has 17 residues. Trimming shortened V by 2 bases and J by 0 bases, and 16 bases separated the two germline ends. The rearrangement uses TRBV10-3 and TRBJ1-2; D is unclear. The sequence was collected from a girl between 2 and 10 years old with multiple sclerosis. Sequencing used blood. The DNA of the CDR3 is TGTGCCATCAGTGAGCCCCCAGCGGACGCAACTAACTATGGCTACACCTTC. It codes for CAISEPPADATNYGYTF.